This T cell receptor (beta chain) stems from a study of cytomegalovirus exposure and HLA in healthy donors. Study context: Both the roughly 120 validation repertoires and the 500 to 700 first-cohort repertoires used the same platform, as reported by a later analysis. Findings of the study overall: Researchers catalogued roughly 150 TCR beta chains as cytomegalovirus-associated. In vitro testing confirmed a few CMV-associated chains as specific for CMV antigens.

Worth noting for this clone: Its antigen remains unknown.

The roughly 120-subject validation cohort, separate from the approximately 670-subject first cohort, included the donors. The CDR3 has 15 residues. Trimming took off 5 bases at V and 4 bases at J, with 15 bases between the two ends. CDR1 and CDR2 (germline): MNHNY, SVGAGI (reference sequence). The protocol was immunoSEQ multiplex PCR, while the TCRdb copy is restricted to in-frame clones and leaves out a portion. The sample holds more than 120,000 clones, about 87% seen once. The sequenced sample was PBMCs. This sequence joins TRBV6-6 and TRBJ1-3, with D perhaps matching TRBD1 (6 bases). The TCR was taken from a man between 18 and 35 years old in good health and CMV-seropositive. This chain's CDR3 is CASSDTGTPGNTIYF. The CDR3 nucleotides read TGTGCCAGCAGTGATACAGGGACGCCGGGAAACACCATATATTTT.